This T cell receptor (beta chain) comes out of a study of cytomegalovirus exposure and HLA in healthy donors. The overall study: From donors who were HLA-typed, an early data release held 65 million to 85 million unique TCRs. Assignment to the Caucasian-associated ancestry cluster applied to around four fifths of the approximately 420 genotyped donors. Findings of the study overall: Testing in vitro showed a few CMV-associated chains specific for CMV antigens.

Comments on this clone: No antigen is known for it.

CDR3 size: 14 residues. The V gene's germline CDR1 is SGHRS and CDR2 YFSETQ. Germline trimming cut 8 bases from V and 1 base from J; bases unmatched to any gene: 7. The study ran its PCR with 60 Vbeta and 13 Jbeta primers. Using immunoSEQ multiplex PCR, the repertoire was profiled, and TCRdb retains in-frame clones only, with some absent. The table includes approximately 150,000 clones, about 64% detected once. Material: PBMCs. The chain has TRBV5-1 and TRBJ1-1; TRBD1 matches 8 bases. The source is a man aged 50 to 60 in good health and CMV-seronegative. The CDR3 DNA follows: TGCGCCAGTTCAGGGGGCAATAGGAACACTGAAGCTTTCTTT. Its translation is CASSGGNRNTEAFF.